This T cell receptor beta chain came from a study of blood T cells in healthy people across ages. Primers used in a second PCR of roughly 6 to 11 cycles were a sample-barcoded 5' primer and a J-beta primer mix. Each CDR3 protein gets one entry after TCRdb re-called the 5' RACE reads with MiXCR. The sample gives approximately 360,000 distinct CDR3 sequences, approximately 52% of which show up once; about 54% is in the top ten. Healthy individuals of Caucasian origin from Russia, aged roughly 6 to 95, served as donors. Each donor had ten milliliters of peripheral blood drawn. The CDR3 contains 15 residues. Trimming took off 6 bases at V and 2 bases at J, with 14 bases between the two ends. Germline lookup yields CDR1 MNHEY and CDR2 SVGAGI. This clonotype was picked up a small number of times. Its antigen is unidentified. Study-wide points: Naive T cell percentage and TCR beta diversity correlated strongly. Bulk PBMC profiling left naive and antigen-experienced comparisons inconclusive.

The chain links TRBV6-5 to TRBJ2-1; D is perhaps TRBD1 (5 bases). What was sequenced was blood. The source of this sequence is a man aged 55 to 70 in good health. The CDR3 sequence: CASSPRQGAYNEQFF. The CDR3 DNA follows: TGTGCCAGCAGCCCCAGGCAGGGCGCCTACAATGAGCAGTTCTTC.